This T cell receptor beta chain was captured by sequencing in a study of blood T cell repertoires in COVID-19. Background on the study: COVID-19 samples, acute and convalescent, were from the United States, Italy and Spain. From T cells, B-cell-depleted T cells, or PBMCs came the material, which was cDNA or gDNA.

In the authors' methods: Amplification of reference gene primers provided the estimated nucleated cell counts. Sequencing was performed with immunoSEQ multiplex PCR; in TCRdb, only in-frame clones are kept and a portion is missing. V and J calls and clone size come straight from that table; D and trimming were deduced from the DNA. The data contain 120,000 to 150,000 clones, around 91% of them singletons. The V and J ends lost 0 bases and 8 bases respectively, with 13 bases between them. Germline lookup yields CDR1 MNHEY and CDR2 SVGAGI. The CDR3 sequence is 15 residues long. The receptor comes from a woman in her fifties or sixties with active COVID-19. The chain employs TRBV6-5 and TRBJ1-4; unclear D gene. Sequencing was carried out using peripheral blood. The CDR3 is CASSYSRRAGEKLFF. In nucleotides, the CDR3 is TGTGCCAGCAGTTACTCCCGAAGGGCGGGGGAAAAACTGTTTTTT.